The 20 T cell receptor beta chains presented below share a single source sample, sequenced in a study of blood T cell repertoires in COVID-19. Profiled with immunoSEQ multiplex PCR; TCRdb holds only in-frame clones, not every one. Among approximately 180,000 clones listed, over 80% were seen once. The sample consisted of peripheral blood. These receptors all stem from a woman between 35 and 50 years old with COVID-19, enrolled during active disease.

V is TRBV6-6 and J is TRBJ1-1; tentatively, D is TRBD1 (6 bases). Germline V gene sequence: CDR1 MNHNY, CDR2 SVGAGI (reference sequence). CDR3 length: 13 residues. V was cut by 6 bases and J by 2 bases, with 10 bases left in between. CDR3 nucleotide sequence: TGTGCCAGCAGACAGGGCTTCAACACTGAAGCTTTCTTT. Its protein is CASRQGFNTEAFF.

The genes are TRBV11-2 and TRBJ1-6, with a possible D match to TRBD1 (5 bases). Germline V lookup: CDR1 SGHAT, CDR2 FQNNGV. The V and J ends lost 3 bases and 0 bases respectively, with 12 bases between them. CDR3 size: 17 residues. CDR3 nucleotide sequence: TGTGCCAGCAGCTTCGTCTACAGGAGCTCCTATAATTCACCCCTCCACTTT. Translated: CASSFVYRSSYNSPLHF.

This chain links TRBV6-5 with TRBJ2-3; 9 bases align to TRBD2. This CDR3 contains 16 residues. With 2 bases clipped from V and 0 bases from J, the junction kept 3 bases outside the gene matches. The germline V gene encodes CDR1 MNHEY and CDR2 SVGAGI. The CDR3 sequence: CASSYGGGVSTDTQYF. The CDR3 bases are TGTGCCAGCAGTTACGGCGGGGGGGTTAGCACAGATACGCAGTATTTT.

This chain links TRBV2 with TRBJ2-7, with TRBD1 matching over 10 bases. V lost 7 bases to trimming and J lost 1 base; unmatched junction nucleotides: 7. CDR1 is SNHLY and CDR2 is FYNNEI in the germline V gene. The CDR3 covers 15 residues. CDR3 protein: CASNDRDRGSYEQYF. CDR3 DNA: TGTGCCAGCAATGACCGGGACAGGGGATCCTACGAGCAGTACTTC.

The chain combines TRBV28 with TRBJ2-2, with 8 bases aligning to TRBD1. Germline V CDR1 and CDR2: MDHEN, SYDVKM. V was clipped by 3 bases and J by 2 bases; unmatched bases: 2. This CDR3 is 15 amino acids long. CDR3 nucleotides: TGTGCCAGCAGTTTGGGACAGGTCAACACCGGGGAGCTGTTTTTT. It encodes CASSLGQVNTGELFF.

This chain connects TRBV21-1 to TRBJ1-2. TRBV21-1 is described as a pseudogene. The CDR3 is 14 amino acids. The DNA for the CDR3 is TGTGCCAGCAGTGGGTGGGACTTTAACTATGGCTACACCTTC. It translates to CASSGWDFNYGYTF.

This chain links TRBV7-9 with TRBJ2-7, with TRBD2 identical over 7 bases. The CDR3 spans 14 residues. Germline V gene data show CDR1 as SEHNR and CDR2 as FQNEAQ (reference sequence). After removal of 6 bases from V and 13 bases from J, the junction contained 18 bases not matched to a gene. The CDR3: CASRDGGVAGPLYF. CDR3 bases: TGTGCCAGCAGGGACGGGGGAGTAGCGGGCCCCCTATACTTC.

The chain is built from TRBV2 and TRBJ2-7, with 7 bases matching TRBD1. V lost 1 base, J lost 3 bases, and 6 bases stayed unmatched. CDR1 is SNHLY, CDR2 FYNNEI, per germline. This CDR3 contains 15 residues. In DNA, the CDR3 is TGTGCCAGCAGTGAAGAAGGGACAGTAGTCTACGAGCAGTACTTC. Translation: CASSEEGTVVYEQYF.

The gene calls are TRBV5-5 and TRBJ2-7; maybe TRBD1 (6 bases). Germline V gene lookup returns CDR1 SGHKS and CDR2 YYEKEE (reference sequence). CDR3 length: 13 amino acids. The germline V and J ends were trimmed by 0 bases and 2 bases, with 6 bases remaining between them. CDR3 DNA sequence: TGTGCCAGCAGCTTGGACAGGGCCTACGAGCAGTACTTC. It is translated as CASSLDRAYEQYF. Supplemented by reference TRBV5-5 and TRBJ2-7, the full variable domain reads DAGVTQSPTHLIKTRGQQVTLRCSPISGHKSVSWYQQVLGQGPQFIFQYYEKEERGRGNFPDRFSARQFPNYSSELNVNALLLGDSALYLCASSLDRAYEQYFGPGTRLTVT.

The V gene is TRBV6-5, the J gene TRBJ1-5, with a possible D match to TRBD1 (5 bases). Trimming took off 2 bases at V and 4 bases at J, with 12 bases between the two ends. Per the germline V gene, CDR1 is MNHEY and CDR2 is SVGAGI. CDR3 length: 15 residues. The CDR3 DNA sequence: TGTGCCAGCAGTTACGGTCGGACACCTAATCAGCCCCAGCATTTT. Translating gives CASSYGRTPNQPQHF.

The chain is built from TRBV5-6 and TRBJ1-6; D is possibly TRBD1 (5 bases). Trimming removed 0 bases at V and 4 bases at J, with 8 bases between. The CDR3 loop spans 15 amino acids. Germline lookup yields CDR1 SGHDT and CDR2 YYEEEE. CDR3 bases: TGTGCCAGCAGCTTGGACCAGGGATATAATTCACCCCTCCACTTT. Protein: CASSLDQGYNSPLHF.

This chain uses TRBV18 with TRBJ1-2, with TRBD1 matching over 9 bases. Looked up from germline, CDR1 is KGHSH and CDR2 is LQKENI. J lost 8 bases, V lost 6 bases, and 10 bases had no gene match. The CDR3 spans 14 residues. The CDR3 DNA reads TGTGCCAGCTCCGTACAGGGGGCAAGGGGAGGCTACACCTTC. Residues: CASSVQGARGGYTF.

The J gene is TRBJ2-1, the V gene TRBV29-1, with TRBD2 matching 16 bases. Trimming cost V 6 bases and J 5 bases; bases outside gene matches: 4. From germline, CDR1 is SQVTM and CDR2 ANQGSEA. The CDR3 is 15 amino acids. The CDR3 spells CSVGTSGRANNEQFF. Here the CDR3 DNA reads TGCAGCGTGGGGACTAGCGGGAGGGCCAACAATGAGCAGTTCTTC.

The chain is built from TRBV4-2 and TRBJ2-7, with D perhaps matching TRBD1 (6 bases). The CDR3 contains 15 residues. Germline loops: CDR1 LGHNA, CDR2 YNFKEQ. V was trimmed by 1 base and J by 1 base, leaving 11 bases between them. In DNA form, the CDR3 reads TGTGCCAGCAGCCAAGTGCGACAGGAATCCTACGAGCAGTACTTC. Residues: CASSQVRQESYEQYF.

The chain employs TRBV10-1 and TRBJ2-7; 7 bases are shared with TRBD2. CDR3 size: 14 residues. After removal of 2 bases from V and 1 base from J, the junction contained 2 bases not matched to a gene. Germline V gene sequence: CDR1 WNHNN, CDR2 SYGVQD (reference sequence). The CDR3 sequence: CASSENGGSYEQYF. The DNA for the CDR3 is TGCGCCAGCAGTGAGAACGGGGGGTCCTACGAGCAGTACTTC.

The chain employs TRBV28 and TRBJ1-1; D ambiguous. Germline V gene data show CDR1 as MDHEN and CDR2 as SYDVKM. This CDR3 has 13 residues. Trimming removed 1 base at V and 6 bases at J, with 9 bases between. CDR3 nucleotide sequence: TGTGCCAGCAGTTTATCGGGTAGGCCTGAAGCTTTCTTT. This sequence encodes CASSLSGRPEAFF.

This CDR3 reads CASSTTIRQPQHF. The CDR3 nucleotides read TGTGCCAGCAGTACTACAATACGGCAGCCCCAGCATTTT. The chain couples TRBV6-4 to TRBJ1-5; D remains unclear. Looked up from germline, CDR1 is MRHNA and CDR2 is SNTAGT. Trimming left V 5 bases short and J 7 bases short, with 12 bases between. This CDR3 has 13 residues.

This chain links TRBV27 with TRBJ1-5; TRBD1 matches at 7 bases. The germline CDR1 and CDR2 sequences are MNHEY and SMNVEV (reference sequence). The length of the CDR3 is 14 residues. V shed 10 bases, J shed 1 base, and the junction held 7 bases outside the gene matches. CDR3 DNA: TGTGCCACCCGGTTCAGGGGGAGCAATCAGCCCCAGCATTTT. It specifies CATRFRGSNQPQHF.

The chain employs TRBV7-3 and TRBJ2-3, with 7 bases fitting TRBD1. Germline V gene sequence: CDR1 SGHTA, CDR2 FQGTGA. This CDR3 region has 13 residues. The ends lost 2 bases at V and 8 bases at J; junction bases unmatched: 4. Written as DNA, the CDR3 is TGTGCCAGCAGCTTACCCGACAGGGCTACGCAGTATTTT. Translating it yields CASSLPDRATQYF.

The chain carries TRBV5-6 and TRBJ1-1; D possibly corresponds to TRBD1 (6 bases). The germline V and J ends were trimmed by 4 bases and 6 bases, with 16 bases remaining between them. The CDR3 extends over 14 amino acids. Germline CDR1 SGHDT, CDR2 YYEEEE. This CDR3 is CASSLGQGWAEAFF. In nucleotides, the CDR3 is TGTGCCAGCAGCCTCGGGCAGGGGTGGGCTGAAGCTTTCTTT.